This T cell receptor (beta chain) was identified during a study of T cells after yellow fever vaccination. Across the study: Fractions of limited cellularity were prepared by means of SMART-Seq v4 Ultra Low Input. Overall study results and limits: The study re-detected most primary-vaccination clones after the booster (roughly 95% CD4, around 89% CD8). It was a weaker secondary response, yet one that peaked faster, at day 5 versus 15.

Germline-derived CDR1 and CDR2 are MNHEY and SMNVEV (reference sequence). Trimming cost V 4 bases and J 5 bases; bases outside gene matches: 9. The CDR3 is 15 residues long. On this clonotype: Its antigen is undetermined.

It was through 5'RACE template switching that TCR cDNA was made, with a universal primer site and UMIs added. From the 5' RACE reads, TCRdb called clonotypes with MiXCR, one entry per CDR3 protein. The sample includes some 390,000 distinct CDR3 sequences, around a sixth of them seen just once. The receptor was isolated from a man aged 18-30 years who received the YFV17D yellow fever vaccine. The sample consisted of PBMCs, taken before the yellow fever booster vaccination. The chain links TRBV27 to TRBJ2-5; TRBD2 agrees at 8 bases. As DNA, the CDR3 is TGTGCCAGCAGTTCCCCAGCGGGGGCGGAGGAGACCCAGTACTTC. As protein: CASSSPAGAEETQYF.